One sample yielded the 9 T cell receptor beta chains listed below, sequenced in a study of CD8 T cells in ankylosing spondylitis. Whole-study findings and limits: Seven to nine highly homologous variants made up a TCR beta motif that seemed to typify ankylosing spondylitis blood.

These receptors have no identified antigens. TCRdb re-called the 5' RACE reads with MiXCR, one entry per CDR3 protein. The sample includes over 400,000 distinct CDR3 sequences, 25% to 30% of them seen just once. Material: blood, either unsorted or a sorted T cell fraction (not recorded which). These receptors all stem from a male donor with ankylosing spondylitis.

This chain joins TRBV7-8 and TRBJ2-2, with a tentative D call TRBD2 (6 bases). There are 15 residues in the CDR3. Germline lookup yields CDR1 SGHVS and CDR2 FQNEAQ. V lost 6 bases, J lost 6 bases, and 17 bases lay in between. The CDR3 region is CASRGWREPAGELFF. CDR3 DNA sequence: TGTGCCAGCAGGGGGTGGAGGGAGCCGGCCGGGGAGCTGTTTTTT.

This clonotype showed up just a few times. The genes are TRBV20-1 and TRBJ1-1; no clear D. The germline V gene encodes CDR1 DFQATT and CDR2 SNEGSKA (reference sequence). The V and J ends lost 5 bases and 3 bases respectively, with 19 bases between them. This CDR3 contains 15 residues. The CDR3 DNA reads TGCAGTGCTCTTGATCGGGGAAGGAGTTACACTGAAGCTTTCTTT. It yields the protein CSALDRGRSYTEAFF.

The chain couples TRBV18 to TRBJ2-1; 9 nucleotides align to TRBD2. Per germline, CDR1 KGHSH and CDR2 LQKENI. Germline trimming cut 1 base from V and 10 bases from J; bases unmatched to any gene: 11. This CDR3 has 16 amino acids. The DNA of the CDR3 is TGTGCCAGCTCACCACGGACAGCGGGACTAGCATGGGAGCAGTTCTTC. Translated: CASSPRTAGLAWEQFF.

This clonotype was found a few times. The V and J genes are TRBV9 and TRBJ2-1, with 14 bases identical to TRBD2. V lost 4 bases to trimming and J lost 7 bases; unmatched junction nucleotides: 10. There are 17 residues in the CDR3. Germline V gene data show CDR1 as SGDLS and CDR2 as YYNGEE. CDR3 nucleotides: TGTGCCAGCAGCCCCAAAGAGGGGACTAGCGGGAGTAATGAGCAGTTCTTC. Translation: CASSPKEGTSGSNEQFF.

This sequence joins TRBV12-5 and TRBJ2-7; possibly TRBD1 or TRBD2 for D (5 bases each). The CDR3 has 16 amino acids. Trimming took off 0 bases at V and 2 bases at J, with 14 bases between the two ends. CDR1 and CDR2 from the germline V gene are LGHNT and FRNRAP. The CDR3 DNA reads TGTGCTAGTGGTTTGGTAGCCGGGACGGGTCCCTACGAGCAGTACTTC. Amino acid sequence: CASGLVAGTGPYEQYF.

This chain uses TRBV20-1 with TRBJ1-5; D is uncertain. Germline values: CDR1 DFQATT, CDR2 SNEGSKA (reference sequence). The CDR3 runs 14 residues. V lost 5 bases and J 0 bases, leaving 11 bases between the germline ends. CDR3 nucleotides: TGCAGTGCTGAGAGGCGGTTTAGCAATCAGCCCCAGCATTTT. As protein: CSAERRFSNQPQHF.

V and J are TRBV20-1 and TRBJ2-5; possibly TRBD1 for D (6 bases). The V gene lost 4 bases and the J gene lost 3 bases, with 9 bases spanning the gap. Per germline, CDR1 DFQATT and CDR2 SNEGSKA (reference sequence). The CDR3 loop spans 12 amino acids. In nucleotides, the CDR3 is TGCAGTGCTACGGACAGAGAAGAGACCCAGTACTTC. As protein: CSATDREETQYF.

The chain combines TRBV29-1 with TRBJ2-1; TRBD1 agrees at 9 bases. The V gene end was trimmed by 7 bases and the J gene end by 6 bases; junction bases not matched to a gene: 7. CDR1 is SQVTM and CDR2 is ANQGSEA in the germline V gene. The CDR3 runs 13 residues. CDR3: CSADRGASNEQFF. CDR3 in DNA: TGCAGCGCTGACAGGGGGGCCTCCAATGAGCAGTTCTTC.

The chain links TRBV7-9 to TRBJ1-2; D unresolved. V dropped 5 bases and J dropped 3 bases, with 13 bases sitting between them. Germline-derived CDR1 and CDR2 are SEHNR and FQNEAQ (reference sequence). This CDR3 is 14 amino acids long. The CDR3 sequence is CASSLIASYYGYTF. Here the CDR3 DNA reads TGTGCCAGCAGCCTGATTGCGTCCTACTATGGCTACACCTTC.